These T cell receptor beta chains were read from a single sample in a study of T cell responses to AZD1222 COVID-19 vaccine. Clones were read by immunoSEQ multiplex PCR, and TCRdb kept only the in-frame ones, dropping some. The sample gives about 130,000 clones, roughly 91% of which show up once; approximately 6.8% is in the top ten. Sequences were derived from peripheral blood, sampled 28 days after the second AZD1222 dose. These TCRs come from an adult who received the AZD1222 COVID-19 vaccine. Each CDR3 is given with its conserved first and last residue. The D gene is left open where the match is weak. The size entry is marked missing in some rows and otherwise reads once, few, many or a size class.

v_gene: TRBV7-3
abundance: once
d_gene: -
j_gene: TRBJ2-3
CDR3nt: TGTGCCAGCAGCACCTATGAGGGAACTAGCACAGATACGCAGTATTTT
CDR3aa: CASSTYEGTSTDTQYF

v_gene: TRBV30
abundance: -
d_gene: -
j_gene: TRBJ2-5
CDR3nt: TGTGCCTGGAACGGACAACGGGAGACCCAGTACTTC
CDR3aa: CAWNGQRETQYF

v_gene: TRBV7-2
abundance: -
d_gene: -
j_gene: TRBJ2-1
CDR3nt: TGTGCCAGCAGCCTAGACCGTCCTGGGGTGCAGTTCTTC
CDR3aa: CASSLDRPGVQFF

v_gene: TRBV6-5
abundance: -
d_gene: TRBD1
j_gene: TRBJ2-3
CDR3nt: TGTGCCAGCAGATCAGCTACAGGGGTTGATACGCAGTATTTT
CDR3aa: CASRSATGVDTQYF

v_gene: TRBV30
abundance: -
d_gene: TRBD1
j_gene: TRBJ1-1
CDR3nt: TGTGCCTGGGAGATGGGACAGGGCTGGGATGAAGCTTTCTTT
CDR3aa: CAWEMGQGWDEAFF

v_gene: TRBV18
abundance: once
d_gene: -
j_gene: TRBJ1-3
CDR3nt: TGTGCCAGCTCACCACCCGCCAACTCTGGAAACACCATATATTTT
CDR3aa: CASSPPANSGNTIYF

v_gene: TRBV7-6
abundance: once
d_gene: TRBD1
j_gene: TRBJ2-1
CDR3nt: TGTGCCAGCAGCTCCCCGGAGACCGGACAGGGGGCGTACAATGAGCAGTTCTTC
CDR3aa: CASSSPETGQGAYNEQFF

v_gene: TRBV5-8
abundance: -
d_gene: -
j_gene: TRBJ1-6
CDR3nt: TGTGCCAGCAGCTCGCCCGGCTCCTATAATTCACCCCTCCACTTT
CDR3aa: CASSSPGSYNSPLHF

v_gene: TRBV7-3
abundance: -
d_gene: -
j_gene: TRBJ2-5
CDR3nt: TGTGCCAGCAGCCCGAGCCCGGGTAGCCAAGAGACCCAGTACTTC
CDR3aa: CASSPSPGSQETQYF

v_gene: TRBV9
abundance: -
d_gene: -
j_gene: TRBJ1-1
CDR3nt: TGTGCCAGCAGCGTAGGATTAGGGGGCACTGAAGCTTTCTTT
CDR3aa: CASSVGLGGTEAFF

v_gene: TRBV19
abundance: -
d_gene: -
j_gene: TRBJ1-2
CDR3nt: TGTGCCAGTAGTATTTCAGGCAACTATGGCTACACCTTC
CDR3aa: CASSISGNYGYTF

v_gene: TRBV19
abundance: -
d_gene: -
j_gene: TRBJ2-3
CDR3nt: TGTGCCAGTAGTATCGCGCTAGCGAACACAGATACGCAGTATTTT
CDR3aa: CASSIALANTDTQYF

v_gene: TRBV3-1/TRBV3-2
abundance: -
d_gene: TRBD2
j_gene: TRBJ2-3
CDR3nt: TGTGCCAGCAGCCCCGTCGGACTAGCGGGGGGGGCCGGCGATACGCAGTATTTT
CDR3aa: CASSPVGLAGGAGDTQYF

v_gene: TRBV20-1
abundance: -
d_gene: -
j_gene: TRBJ2-3
CDR3nt: TGCAGTGCTGGACAACAAGATACGCAGTATTTT
CDR3aa: CSAGQQDTQYF

v_gene: TRBV9
abundance: -
d_gene: -
j_gene: TRBJ2-3
CDR3nt: TGTGCCAGCAGCGTCCAGGGAGGCACAGATACGCAGTATTTT
CDR3aa: CASSVQGGTDTQYF

v_gene: TRBV21-1
abundance: -
d_gene: -
j_gene: TRBJ1-1
CDR3nt: TGTGCCAGCAGCAAATATTCTGTAGGCAGGCTCAGGGGGGGTGACAGTGAAGCTTTCTTT
CDR3aa: CASSKYSVGRLRGGDSEAFF

v_gene: TRBV24-1
abundance: once
d_gene: -
j_gene: TRBJ2-7
CDR3nt: TGTGCCACCAGTGATTTTCATGGTGCCGAGCAGTACTTC
CDR3aa: CATSDFHGAEQYF

v_gene: TRBV4-1
abundance: -
d_gene: -
j_gene: TRBJ1-4
CDR3nt: TGCGCCAGCAGCCAGGGGCCGGACAGTATTAATGAAAAACTGTTTTTT
CDR3aa: CASSQGPDSINEKLFF

v_gene: TRBV30
abundance: -
d_gene: TRBD1
j_gene: TRBJ1-3
CDR3nt: TGTGCCTTTTTAACAGGGGCAAGTGGAAACACCATATATTTT
CDR3aa: CAFLTGASGNTIYF

v_gene: TRBV13
abundance: -
d_gene: -
j_gene: TRBJ2-3
CDR3nt: TGTGCCAGCAGCGCCCTTCGGTCAGATACGCAGTATTTT
CDR3aa: CASSALRSDTQYF

v_gene: TRBV15
abundance: -
d_gene: -
j_gene: TRBJ2-5
CDR3nt: TGTGCCACCAGCAGGGACAGAGAGACCCAGTACTTC
CDR3aa: CATSRDRETQYF

v_gene: TRBV29-1
abundance: -
d_gene: -
j_gene: TRBJ1-3
CDR3nt: TGCAGCGTTGGGGGTGGCTCTGGAAACACCATATATTTT
CDR3aa: CSVGGGSGNTIYF

v_gene: TRBV9
abundance: once
d_gene: TRBD1
j_gene: TRBJ2-5
CDR3nt: TGTGCCAGCAGCGAAGGGGACAGGGGGCGTTGGGAGACCCAGTACTTC
CDR3aa: CASSEGDRGRWETQYF

v_gene: TRBV19
abundance: -
d_gene: -
j_gene: TRBJ2-1
CDR3nt: TGTGCCAGTAGTATCCGGGATTTAGGGGTTGAGCAGTTCTTC
CDR3aa: CASSIRDLGVEQFF

v_gene: TRBV6-5
abundance: -
d_gene: -
j_gene: TRBJ2-2
CDR3nt: TGTGCCAGCAGTTCCTCGGGGGCGGGCGAGCTGTTTTTT
CDR3aa: CASSSSGAGELFF

v_gene: TRBV11-3
abundance: -
d_gene: -
j_gene: TRBJ1-1
CDR3nt: TGTGCCAGCAGCCTCGGGGGATGGGCTTTCTTT
CDR3aa: CASSLGGWAFF

v_gene: TRBV3-1/TRBV3-2
abundance: -
d_gene: -
j_gene: TRBJ1-1
CDR3nt: TGTGCCAGCAGCCCGGCCAGTCGGGGCACTGAAGCTTTCTTT
CDR3aa: CASSPASRGTEAFF

v_gene: TRBV6-2/TRBV6-3
abundance: -
d_gene: TRBD1
j_gene: TRBJ1-5
CDR3nt: TGTGCCAGCAGTTACAGGGACAGACACAATCAGCCCCAGCATTTT
CDR3aa: CASSYRDRHNQPQHF

v_gene: TRBV10-3
abundance: -
d_gene: -
j_gene: TRBJ1-5
CDR3nt: TGTGCCATCGCTGGGGACCAAGTCAGCAATCAGCCCCAGCATTTT
CDR3aa: CAIAGDQVSNQPQHF

v_gene: TRBV5-1
abundance: -
d_gene: -
j_gene: TRBJ1-1
CDR3nt: TGCGCCAGCAGCTTGGAAGCCAGAACAACTGAAGCTTTCTTT
CDR3aa: CASSLEARTTEAFF

v_gene: TRBV5-1
abundance: -
d_gene: TRBD1
j_gene: TRBJ1-1
CDR3nt: TGCGCCAGCAGCCAGAAGGGGGCTGGCACTGAAGCTTTCTTT
CDR3aa: CASSQKGAGTEAFF

v_gene: TRBV6-5
abundance: -
d_gene: -
j_gene: TRBJ2-5
CDR3nt: TGTGCCAGCAGGGTTCCAGATCAAGAGACCCAGTACTTC
CDR3aa: CASRVPDQETQYF

v_gene: TRBV27
abundance: few
d_gene: TRBD1
j_gene: TRBJ2-7
CDR3nt: TGTGCCAGCAACGTTAGGGTCCCGGACAGGGAACACGAGCAGTACTTC
CDR3aa: CASNVRVPDREHEQYF

v_gene: TRBV27
abundance: -
d_gene: -
j_gene: TRBJ2-7
CDR3nt: TGTGCCAGCAGCCTAATACGGGGAGCCTACGAGCAGTACTTC
CDR3aa: CASSLIRGAYEQYF

v_gene: TRBV28
abundance: once
d_gene: TRBD2
j_gene: TRBJ2-1
CDR3nt: TGTGCCAGCAGAGAGCGGGGGATTAATGAGCAGTTCTTC
CDR3aa: CASRERGINEQFF

v_gene: TRBV4-1
abundance: -
d_gene: -
j_gene: TRBJ2-7
CDR3nt: TGCGCCAGCAGCCAAGCAGGGGGGCAGGCCCACTCCTACGAGCAGTACTTC
CDR3aa: CASSQAGGQAHSYEQYF

v_gene: TRBV7-2
abundance: -
d_gene: -
j_gene: TRBJ1-1
CDR3nt: TGTGCCAGCAGCTTAATGTGGAGGACTGAAGCTTTCTTT
CDR3aa: CASSLMWRTEAFF

v_gene: TRBV27
abundance: -
d_gene: -
j_gene: TRBJ2-3
CDR3nt: TGTGCCAGCAGTTTATCGATTGATTGGTGGGCGGGCACAGATACGCAGTATTTT
CDR3aa: CASSLSIDWWAGTDTQYF

v_gene: TRBV2
abundance: -
d_gene: -
j_gene: TRBJ2-2
CDR3nt: TGTGCCAGCAACAGGGTCGACGCCGGGGAGCTGTTTTTT
CDR3aa: CASNRVDAGELFF

v_gene: TRBV9
abundance: -
d_gene: -
j_gene: TRBJ1-1
CDR3nt: TGTGCCAGCAGCCCGCAATTTTCTGAAGCTTTCTTT
CDR3aa: CASSPQFSEAFF

v_gene: TRBV30
abundance: -
d_gene: TRBD1
j_gene: TRBJ1-1
CDR3nt: TGTGCCTGGAGTTCCACAGGGGGGTCTGAAGCTTTCTTT
CDR3aa: CAWSSTGGSEAFF

v_gene: TRBV12-5
abundance: -
d_gene: -
j_gene: TRBJ1-6
CDR3nt: TGTGCTAGCAGCGCGGGGGGAAATTCACCCCTCCACTTT
CDR3aa: CASSAGGNSPLHF

v_gene: TRBV11-2
abundance: -
d_gene: TRBD2
j_gene: TRBJ2-5
CDR3nt: TGTGCCAGCAGCTTAGTGGCGGGGGTCGGGGAGACCCAGTACTTC
CDR3aa: CASSLVAGVGETQYF

v_gene: TRBV28
abundance: few
d_gene: -
j_gene: TRBJ2-7
CDR3nt: TGTGCCAGCAGTCCGACAGACTACGAGCAGTACTTC
CDR3aa: CASSPTDYEQYF

v_gene: TRBV7-9
abundance: -
d_gene: -
j_gene: TRBJ1-1
CDR3nt: TGTGCCAGCAGCAGAACGCAGGGGAGGACTGAAGCTTTCTTT
CDR3aa: CASSRTQGRTEAFF

v_gene: TRBV7-2
abundance: -
d_gene: -
j_gene: TRBJ1-2
CDR3nt: TGTGCCAGCAGCTTCGAAACAGGGGGCTACACCTTC
CDR3aa: CASSFETGGYTF

v_gene: TRBV30
abundance: -
d_gene: -
j_gene: TRBJ2-3
CDR3nt: TGTGCCTGGGCCTTCAAGGCGGTCACAGATACGCAGTATTTT
CDR3aa: CAWAFKAVTDTQYF

v_gene: TRBV6-1
abundance: -
d_gene: -
j_gene: TRBJ1-2
CDR3nt: TGTGCCAGCAGTGAACGGGCCCTCTATGGCTACACCTTC
CDR3aa: CASSERALYGYTF

v_gene: TRBV30
abundance: -
d_gene: -
j_gene: TRBJ1-1
CDR3nt: TGTGCCTGGAGTCCAGGGTGGAACACTGAAGCTTTCTTT
CDR3aa: CAWSPGWNTEAFF

v_gene: TRBV6-1
abundance: -
d_gene: TRBD1
j_gene: TRBJ1-6
CDR3nt: TGTGCCAGCAGTGAAAGGGGGGGGACAGGGGTTTCACCCCTCCACTTT
CDR3aa: CASSERGGTGVSPLHF

v_gene: TRBV7-6
abundance: -
d_gene: -
j_gene: TRBJ2-1
CDR3nt: TGTGCCAGCAGCCGGTACACGAGCTCCTACAATGAGCAGTTCTTC
CDR3aa: CASSRYTSSYNEQFF